Below, 21 T cell receptor beta chains from the same sample are listed, as sequenced in a study of Ad26.COV2.S vaccination and SARS-CoV-2 variants. Treatment: some 20 received Ad26.COV2.S at low or high dose, single or two shots; roughly five received placebo; per-sample allocation not given. Sampling was performed 63 days after the first vaccine or placebo injection. Method: immunoSEQ multiplex PCR; TCRdb's copy keeps in-frame clones and lacks some. The table lists 300,000 to 350,000 clones, 70% to 90% of them singletons. The sample was peripheral blood, taken in a trial of Ad26.COV2.S vaccine versus placebo. The receptors were sampled from a person aged 18-65 years who received the Ad26.COV2.S COVID-19 vaccine or a placebo.

The rearrangement links TRBV18 to TRBJ2-1, with 13 bases that match TRBD2. V lost 4 bases to trimming and J lost 7 bases; unmatched junction nucleotides: 1. CDR1 KGHSH and CDR2 LQKENI come from the germline V gene. This CDR3 is built from 14 residues. The CDR3 DNA reads as TGTGCCAGCTCACTGGGACTAGCGGGGAATGAGCAGTTCTTC. Protein: CASSLGLAGNEQFF. Together with reference TRBV18 and TRBJ2-1, the CDR3 gives the full variable domain: NAGVMQNPRHLVRRRGQEARLRCSPMKGHSHVYWYRQLPEEGLKFMVYLQKENIIDESGMPKERFSAEFPKEGPSILRIQQVVRGDSAAYFCASSLGLAGNEQFFGPGTRLTVL.

The rearrangement joins TRBV6-2 or TRBV6-3 to TRBJ2-5, with 9 bases identical to TRBD2. Germline loops: CDR1 MNHEY, CDR2 SVGEGT. The CDR3 has 13 amino acids. Losses at the gene ends were 6 bases for V and 8 bases for J; bases not matched to a gene: 7. The CDR3: CASSRGGVATQYF. In nucleotides, the CDR3 is TGTGCCAGCAGCCGCGGGGGGGTGGCAACCCAGTACTTC.

This clone was found once. J is TRBJ2-3 and V is TRBV7-3; TRBD2 might be the D (5 bases). This CDR3 spans 17 amino acids. V lost 0 bases and J 4 bases, leaving 17 bases between the germline ends. Per the germline V gene, CDR1 is SGHTA and CDR2 is FQGTGA. The CDR3 DNA is TGTGCCAGCAGCTTAACGGTCGGAAGGGTCGGGGCAGATACGCAGTATTTT. This gives the protein CASSLTVGRVGADTQYF.

The chain links TRBV7-9 to TRBJ2-2; D is unclear. The ends were cut back, 6 bases at V and 6 bases at J, with 17 bases in the middle. CDR1 and CDR2 from the germline V gene are SEHNR and FQNEAQ (reference sequence). This CDR3 contains 15 residues. CDR3 in DNA: TGTGCCAGCAGGGTACCCGACATTTTGGCCGGGGAGCTGTTTTTT. Translating it yields CASRVPDILAGELFF.

The chain carries TRBV10-3 and TRBJ2-3; TRBD2 matches at 7 bases. The CDR3 consists of 13 residues. Trimming cost V 8 bases and J 6 bases; bases outside gene matches: 8. Germline V gives CDR1 ENHRY, CDR2 SYGVKD. CDR3 sequence: CAIHGAGRDTQYF. The CDR3 DNA is TGTGCCATCCACGGAGCGGGACGGGATACGCAGTATTTT.

The chain recombines TRBV19 with TRBJ1-4, with no clear D. The CDR3 is 12 residues long. V was trimmed by 3 bases and J by 10 bases, leaving 9 bases between them. CDR1 LNHDA and CDR2 SQIVND come from the germline V gene (reference sequence). The CDR3 region is CASSITLGKLFF. The CDR3 DNA is TGTGCCAGTAGTATCACTCTGGGAAAACTGTTTTTT.

The chain recombines TRBV3-1 (or the pseudogene TRBV3-2) with TRBJ2-3; either TRBD1 or TRBD2 may fit D (5 bases each). V was shortened by 4 bases and J by 0 bases, with 11 bases between the two germline ends. The germline gives CDR1 LGHDT, CDR2 YNNKEL (reference sequence). CDR3 length: 15 amino acids. This chain's CDR3 is CASSPGTASTDTQYF. As DNA, the CDR3 is TGTGCCAGCAGCCCGGGGACGGCAAGCACAGATACGCAGTATTTT.

This rearrangement joins TRBV29-1 to TRBJ1-1, with 10 positions matching TRBD1. Germline V lookup: CDR1 SQVTM, CDR2 ANQGSEA. This CDR3 comprises 13 residues. Unmatched junction bases numbered 5, after V lost 4 bases and J lost 6 bases. The CDR3 DNA follows: TGCAGCGTTGGGACAGGGGGTAGTGCTGAAGCTTTCTTT. This encodes CSVGTGGSAEAFF.

The chain links TRBV12-3 or TRBV12-4 to TRBJ1-3; D not resolved. Deletions cut 8 bases from V and 0 bases from J, with 8 bases between. This CDR3 is built from 13 residues. CDR3 sequence: CASDLPSGNTIYF. In DNA, the CDR3 is TGTGCCAGCGATCTCCCCTCTGGAAACACCATATATTTT.

The chain employs TRBV19 and TRBJ2-3; 9 nucleotides agree with TRBD1. The CDR3 spans 16 residues. CDR1 LNHDA and CDR2 SQIVND come from the germline V gene (reference sequence). V shed 5 bases, J shed 5 bases, and the junction held 11 bases outside the gene matches. The CDR3 loop reads CASSSVGTGILDTQYF. The CDR3 nucleotides are TGTGCCAGTAGTTCAGTAGGGACAGGGATTTTAGATACGCAGTATTTT.

The chain joins TRBV4-2 to TRBJ1-5; no firm D call. The CDR3 has 15 residues. Germline CDR1 LGHNA, CDR2 YNFKEQ. V gave up 0 bases and J gave up 0 bases, with 6 bases separating them. The CDR3 here is CASSQEQYSNQPQHF. The CDR3 DNA reads TGTGCCAGCAGCCAAGAACAGTATAGCAATCAGCCCCAGCATTTT.

J is TRBJ2-1 and V is TRBV15; D may be TRBD2 (6 bases). CDR3 length: 14 amino acids. The ends were cut back, 1 base at V and 7 bases at J, with 11 bases in the middle. The germline gives CDR1 LNHNV, CDR2 YYDKDF (reference sequence). The CDR3 sequence is CATSRAGSQNEQFF. DNA of the CDR3: TGTGCCACCAGCAGAGCCGGGAGCCAGAATGAGCAGTTCTTC. The full variable domain, completed using reference TRBV15 and TRBJ2-1, is DAMVIQNPRYQVTQFGKPVTLSCSQTLNHNVMYWYQQKSSQAPKLLFHYYDKDFNNEADTPDNFQSRRPNTSFCFLDIRSPGLGDTAMYLCATSRAGSQNEQFFGPGTRLTVL.

The J gene is TRBJ2-7, the V gene TRBV19; TRBD2 might be the D (5 bases). Germline V gene sequence: CDR1 LNHDA, CDR2 SQIVND (reference sequence). CDR3 length: 14 amino acids. Trimming left V 3 bases short and J 4 bases short, with 13 bases between. The CDR3, as DNA: TGTGCCAGTAGTATGTCAAGCGGAAGGTACGAGCAGTACTTC. Residues: CASSMSSGRYEQYF.

The gene calls are TRBV12-3 or TRBV12-4 and TRBJ1-1; D remains ambiguous. V lost 6 bases and J lost 4, with 12 bases in between. The CDR3 extends over 13 amino acids. The CDR3 nucleotides are TGTGCCAGCAGCCGTGGAACATCCACTGAAGCTTTCTTT. It codes for CASSRGTSTEAFF.

V is TRBV19 and J is TRBJ2-3; no definite D call. The CDR3 runs 14 residues. V lost 1 base and J lost 1, with 6 bases in between. Looked up from germline, CDR1 is LNHDA and CDR2 is SQIVND (reference sequence). For the CDR3, the DNA is TGTGCCAGTAGTATAGCCGACGGCACAGATACGCAGTATTTT. Translated: CASSIADGTDTQYF.

This clone was seen more than once but under ten times. The chain has TRBV7-8 and TRBJ1-2; D is unresolved. CDR3 size: 14 residues. The germline V and J ends were trimmed by 2 bases and 0 bases, with 7 bases remaining between them. Germline values: CDR1 SGHVS, CDR2 FQNEAQ. CDR3 loop: CASSLREANYGYTF. The CDR3, as DNA: TGTGCCAGCAGCTTACGGGAGGCTAACTATGGCTACACCTTC.

The CDR3 nucleotides are TGTGCCTCATCGCGGGGCACGTTTAACGGCTACACCTTC. This sequence encodes CASSRGTFNGYTF. The chain has TRBV7-9 and TRBJ1-2; a possible D gene is TRBD1 (5 bases). The CDR3 sequence is 13 residues long. CDR1 and CDR2 (germline): SEHNR, FQNEAQ (reference sequence). The V end lost 11 bases, the J end lost 8 bases, and 21 bases lay between the germline ends.

The gene calls are TRBV7-2 and TRBJ1-1; TRBD1 is a possible D gene (5 bases). Germline values: CDR1 SGHTA, CDR2 FQGNSA. This CDR3 contains 13 residues. V lost 3 bases, J lost 8 bases, and 13 bases lay in between. CDR3 DNA sequence: TGTGCCAGCAGCTTTACAGGCGTTGGGGAAGCTTTCTTT. This encodes CASSFTGVGEAFF. Full variable domain (outside the CDR3, taken from reference TRBV7-2 and TRBJ1-1): GAGVSQSPSNKVTEKGKDVELRCDPISGHTALYWYRQSLGQGLEFLIYFQGNSAPDKSGLPSDRFSAERTGGSVSTLTIQRTQQEDSAVYLCASSFTGVGEAFFGQGTRLTVV.

This chain joins TRBV2 and TRBJ2-3; no clear D gene. Trimming took 5 bases from V and 5 from J, leaving 17 bases between them. Germline V gives CDR1 SNHLY, CDR2 FYNNEI. The length of the CDR3 is 15 residues. For the CDR3, the DNA is TGTGCCAGCAGTCTGCGACGGCTAGTCGGAGATACGCAGTATTTT. It translates to CASSLRRLVGDTQYF.

The rearrangement uses TRBV6-6 and TRBJ1-2; D unresolved. CDR1 and CDR2 from the germline V gene are MNHNY and SVGAGI (reference sequence). V lost 0 bases, J lost 4 bases, and 9 bases lay in between. CDR3 length: 14 amino acids. The CDR3 coding sequence is TGTGCCAGCAGTTACTCGAGGGATACCTATGGCTACACCTTC. The encoded protein is CASSYSRDTYGYTF.

This clone occurred once. The chain joins TRBV25-1 to TRBJ1-6, with 7 bases that match TRBD1. CDR1 MGHDK and CDR2 SYGVNS come from the germline V gene. V trimming: 2 bases; J trimming: 0 bases; junction bases outside the gene matches: 4. The length of the CDR3 is 17 residues. Here the CDR3 DNA reads TGTGCCAGCAGTGAACGGGGACAGAGCTCCTATAATTCACCCCTCCACTTT. It encodes CASSERGQSSYNSPLHF.